This T cell receptor (beta chain) originates from a study of technical replicates of blood from a handful of donors. The V end was cut by 5 bases, the J end by 2 bases, with 9 bases between. The CDR3 is made up of 13 amino acids. Per the germline V gene, CDR1 is SGHVS and CDR2 is FNYEAQ. This clone was counted a single time. Profiling relied on immunoSEQ multiplex PCR, and the TCRdb table lists in-frame clones only, not all of them. The sample has around 93,000 clones, around 93% seen once. This sequence joins TRBV7-6 and TRBJ1-1, with D possibly being TRBD1 (6 bases). Input material: T cells isolated from PBMCs. The source of this sequence is a human donor in good health. This CDR3 reads CASSQQGNTEAFF. In nucleotides, the CDR3 is TGTGCCAGCAGCCAACAGGGCAACACTGAAGCTTTCTTT.